This T cell receptor (beta chain) was profiled in a study of blood T cells in healthy people across ages. Regarding the study as a whole: Age brought a roughly linear fall in TCR beta diversity measured per million T cells.

The CDR3 covers 14 residues. Germline V CDR1 and CDR2: SQVTM, ANQGSEA. Trimming cost V 5 bases and J 3 bases; bases outside gene matches: 7. A J-beta primer mix and a sample-barcoded 5' primer were used in a second PCR of about 7 to 12 cycles. TCRdb called the 5' RACE reads again in MiXCR, with one record for every CDR3 protein. The sample lists approximately 900,000 distinct CDR3 sequences; 40% to 60% were seen once. About this clonotype itself: Its antigen is as yet unknown.

The sequence came from a man aged 25-45 years in good health. The gene calls are TRBV29-1 and TRBJ2-3; 8 bases fit TRBD1. Sequencing was done on a sample of blood. The CDR3 region has the DNA TGCAGCGTTAAGCTGCAGGGGGCTACAGATACGCAGTATTTT. Translation gives CSVKLQGATDTQYF.